These T cell receptor beta chains were read from a single sample in a study of cytomegalovirus exposure and HLA in healthy donors. The repertoire was sequenced with immunoSEQ multiplex PCR; TCRdb's copy has only in-frame clones and lacks some. The sample consists of over 200,000 clones, 83% of them appearing once. Sample: PBMCs. Receptor source: a woman aged 18 to 35 in good health and CMV-seronegative. Each CDR3 is given with its conserved first and last residue. The order of the fields is V gene, D gene, J gene, clone size, CDR3 DNA, CDR3 protein. D genes are given only for firm matches. The size of a clone is reported for some rows only, either as once, few or many, or as a class for expanded clones.

TRBV11-2,-,TRBJ1-1,-,TGTGCCAGCAGCGTCGACAGGAACACTGAAGCTTTCTTT,CASSVDRNTEAFF
TRBV6-5,-,TRBJ1-1,-,TGTGCCACCTCGGGAGCCCTTAACACTGAAGCTTTCTTT,CATSGALNTEAFF
TRBV5-1,-,TRBJ2-3,-,TGCGCCAGCAGCCCAAATCATGATACGCAGTATTTT,CASSPNHDTQYF
TRBV7-6,-,TRBJ2-7,-,TGTGCCAGCAGCCGAAATGAACAGGGCCGCTACGAGCAGTACTTC,CASSRNEQGRYEQYF
TRBV27,TRBD1,TRBJ1-2,few,TGTGCCAGCAGTTCTGACAGGGGGAATGGCTACACCTTC,CASSSDRGNGYTF
TRBV7-9,-,TRBJ2-3,few,TGTGCCAGCAGCTCGAGGGGTCCAGCGACAGATACGCAGTATTTT,CASSSRGPATDTQYF
TRBV4-2,-,TRBJ2-3,-,TGTGCCAGCAGCCAAGAACCTAGGGGGAGCACAGATACGCAGTATTTT,CASSQEPRGSTDTQYF
TRBV4-2,TRBD1,TRBJ1-5,once,TGTGCCAGCAGCCGCGGCAGGGGGCGATTAGAAGCCCAGCATTTT,CASSRGRGRLEAQHF
TRBV25-1,-,TRBJ2-3,-,TGTGCCAGCAGTACAGGGCTCTATACGCAGTATTTT,CASSTGLYTQYF
TRBV11-1,TRBD2,TRBJ2-1,-,TGTGCCAGCAGCTTAGTAGCGGGCAGCCCCCCGCTCTTC,CASSLVAGSPPLF
TRBV29-1,TRBD1,TRBJ1-4,-,TGCAGCGTTTGGACAGGGGAGGAAAAACTGTTTTTT,CSVWTGEEKLFF
TRBV10-3,-,TRBJ2-3,-,TGTGCCATCAGTGAGTCGACCTCTAGCACAGATACGCAGTATTTT,CAISESTSSTDTQYF
TRBV2,-,TRBJ1-1,few,TGTGCCGGAGGGGGGCGATATGAAGCTTTCTTT,CAGGGRYEAFF
TRBV30,-,TRBJ2-7,-,TGTGCCTGGAGTCTGGGGGTTAACGAGCAGTACTTC,CAWSLGVNEQYF
TRBV6-6,-,TRBJ1-1,-,TGTGCCAGCAGTTCTGCGGGGACTTCTGAAGCTTTCTTT,CASSSAGTSEAFF
TRBV5-1,TRBD1,TRBJ1-2,-,TGCGCCAGCCGGGACAGGGGGCGCGGCGATGGCTACACCTTC,CASRDRGRGDGYTF
TRBV19,-,TRBJ2-7,-,TGTGCCAGTAGTATGGGAGGGGGCGAGCAGTACTTC,CASSMGGGEQYF
TRBV27,-,TRBJ1-5,-,TGTGCCAGCAGTTTTCAACAGGGCGATCAGCCCCAGCATTTT,CASSFQQGDQPQHF
TRBV6-5,-,TRBJ1-2,few,TGTGCCAGCAGCCCCACCGGTGGAGGTCGTGGCTACACCTTC,CASSPTGGGRGYTF
TRBV6-6,TRBD1,TRBJ1-1,-,TGTGCCAGCAGCCTCCCTGACAGGGACCAGAACACTGAAGCTTTCTTT,CASSLPDRDQNTEAFF
TRBV6-1,-,TRBJ2-1,-,TGTGCCAGCAGTGTAGGAGACTCGACGATCAATGAGCAGTTCTTC,CASSVGDSTINEQFF
TRBV28,-,TRBJ1-1,-,TGTGCGAGTATGGGATGGGACACTGAAGCTTTCTTT,CASMGWDTEAFF
TRBV9,TRBD1,TRBJ2-7,-,TGTGCCAGCAGCCCCCTTGGGACAGCCTACGAGCAGTACTTC,CASSPLGTAYEQYF
TRBV19,TRBD2,TRBJ2-7,once,TGTGCCAGTAGTTCGACTAGCGCAGGACTCTACGAGCAGTACTTC,CASSSTSAGLYEQYF
TRBV19,-,TRBJ1-5,-,TGTGCCAGTAGAGGAAACAATCAGCCCCAGCATTTT,CASRGNNQPQHF
TRBV13,-,TRBJ2-7,-,TGTGCCAGCACTTGGCAGAGCTCCTACGAGCAGTACTTC,CASTWQSSYEQYF
TRBV29-1,TRBD1,TRBJ2-7,-,TGCAGCGTTGCCCCGGGACAGGGGTACGAGCAGTACTTC,CSVAPGQGYEQYF
TRBV29-1,-,TRBJ1-3,few,TGCAGCGTCGTGACCCCGGGAAACACCATATATTTT,CSVVTPGNTIYF
TRBV19,-,TRBJ1-1,-,TGTGCCAGTAGTATATCGGTACGGAACACTGAAGCTTTCTTT,CASSISVRNTEAFF
TRBV30,TRBD2,TRBJ2-3,-,TGTGCCTGGAGACGGGGACTAGCGGGGGGCAACGCAGATACGCAGTATTTT,CAWRRGLAGGNADTQYF
TRBV25-1,-,TRBJ2-1,-,TGTGCCAGCAGTGAGGTAGGGGCTAACAATGAGCAGTTCTTC,CASSEVGANNEQFF
TRBV19,TRBD2,TRBJ2-3,few,TGTGCCAGTAGTACGATAGCGGGAGGAACCGATACGCAGTATTTT,CASSTIAGGTDTQYF
TRBV19,-,TRBJ1-2,-,TGTGCCAGTAGCCCGACAGAGAACTATGGCTACACCTTC,CASSPTENYGYTF
TRBV2,-,TRBJ2-7,-,TGTGCCAGCAGTGCCCCCCGACAGAAGCAGTACTTC,CASSAPRQKQYF
TRBV28,-,TRBJ2-1,-,TGTGCCAGCAGTTTACCGATCCAAGGGCAGTTCTTC,CASSLPIQGQFF
TRBV18,-,TRBJ2-1,-,TGTGCCAGCTCACCACCACAGCCCCACAATGAGCAGTTCTTC,CASSPPQPHNEQFF
TRBV27,TRBD2,TRBJ2-7,-,TGTGCCAGCAGTCGGACGGGAGGGCAGTACGAGCAGTACTTC,CASSRTGGQYEQYF
TRBV6-1,-,TRBJ1-5,-,TGTGCCAGCAGTGAAACCCCTGGGAGCCGCAATCAGCCCCAGCATTTT,CASSETPGSRNQPQHF
TRBV7-3,TRBD2,TRBJ2-1,-,TGTGCCAGCAGCATAGGAGGGACTAGCGGGGGCGGAACCTACAATGAGCAGTTCTTC,CASSIGGTSGGGTYNEQFF
TRBV6-5,TRBD1,TRBJ2-3,-,TGTGCCAGCAGCCCCGACAGGGCCACCACAGATACGCAGTATTTT,CASSPDRATTDTQYF
TRBV10-1,-,TRBJ2-7,-,TGCGCCAGCAGTGACATGGGAAAAGGCTCCTACGAGCAGTACTTC,CASSDMGKGSYEQYF
TRBV27,-,TRBJ2-1,-,TGTGCCAGCAGTTTCCGACAGAGAGGGAATGAGCAGTTCTTC,CASSFRQRGNEQFF
TRBV6-5,TRBD2,TRBJ2-7,-,TGTGCCAGCAGTTATAGCGGGGGGGTTCACGAGCAGTACTTC,CASSYSGGVHEQYF
TRBV28,-,TRBJ2-7,-,TGTGCCAGCACCAAGGGGACCTCCTACGAGCAGTACTTC,CASTKGTSYEQYF